This T cell receptor (beta chain) was documented in a study of Ad26.COV2.S vaccination and SARS-CoV-2 variants. Study background: Donor was assigned to the Ad26.COV2.S arm of trial COV1001. By the intramuscular route, Ad26.COV2.S was given once, or twice 56 days apart.

Treatment specified: some 20 received Ad26.COV2.S at low or high dose, single or two shots; several received placebo; per-sample allocation not given. Collection of samples fell on day 63 after the first vaccine or placebo injection. Worth noting for this clone: Its specificity is unknown.

The study, taken as a whole, reports: Vaccine recipients surpassed placebo recipients in spike-specific TCR breadth. Researchers reported similar non-spike TCR breadth in vaccine and placebo recipients.

The CDR3 has 14 amino acids. Germline loops: CDR1 MNHEY, CDR2 SVGAGI. V gave up 0 bases and J gave up 6 bases, with 12 bases separating them. This table comes from immunoSEQ multiplex PCR, and its TCRdb copy is limited to in-frame clones, with some not included. The table records about 280,000 clones, 70% to 90% of them present only once. The sequence was collected from a person between 18 and 59 years old who received the Ad26.COV2.S COVID-19 vaccine or a placebo. This specimen consisted of peripheral blood, obtained in a trial of Ad26.COV2.S vaccine versus placebo. The chain combines TRBV6-5 with TRBJ2-7; the D is unclear. Written as DNA, the CDR3 is TGTGCCAGCAGTTACTCGAACCCCTGGGGCGAGCAGTACTTC. Translating it yields CASSYSNPWGEQYF.